This note documents a single T cell receptor beta chain sequence. Its specificity is not known. One end of the junction fails to match germline, which may point to a read error. This sample is part of a study of post-analysis software for immune sequencing data. At the level of the study: The study covered relapsing-remitting, secondary progressive and progressive-relapsing courses of multiple sclerosis.

The CDR3 runs to 13 residues. Germline lookup yields CDR1 LNHNV and CDR2 YYDKDF (reference sequence). Carried by the TCR beta cDNA libraries were unique molecular identifiers. With about 0.95 to 11 million T cells as the source, 540,000 or so cDNA molecules resulted. TCRdb re-called the PCR reads with MiXCR, one entry per CDR3 protein. This table holds 650,000 to 850,000 distinct CDR3 sequences, around 53% found once. Study-level points and caveats: Versus controls, multiple sclerosis patients showed significantly lower diversity (normalized Chao1). Relative to controls, patients had a few TRBV segments at higher frequency, with TRBV5-6, TRBV5-1 and TRBV20-1 among these.

The sequence was obtained from a girl aged 10 to 17 with multiple sclerosis. The genes are TRBV15 and TRBJ1-6; D possibly corresponds to TRBD1 (6 bases). Sequenced input: blood. CDR3 in DNA: TGTGTCACCAGCACAGAACAGGGTTCACCCCTCCACTTT. Translation: CVTSTEQGSPLHF.